The clone carrying this TCR beta chain appeared many times. Researchers amplified the TCR beta CDR3 regions from RNA transcripts. During a first-round RT-PCR of the TCR CDR3, the HTBI primer set was used. MiXCR, run by TCRdb on the multiplex PCR reads, gives a single entry per CDR3 protein. The repertoire holds approximately 400,000 distinct CDR3 sequences, roughly 13% seen once, with around 27% in the top ten. These data originate in a study of T cells in Graves' hyperthyroidism and ophthalmopathy. On the study more broadly: Peripheral blood sampling occurred at initial diagnosis, before any treatment.

Patients were excluded because of uncontrolled infection, other autoimmune disease, pregnancy or lactation. Fresh peripheral blood, 7.5 to 10 ml, yielded the PBMCs. With 7 bases removed from V and 0 bases from J, the gap between germline ends came to 2 bases. CDR1 SNHLY and CDR2 FYNNEI come from the germline V gene. The CDR3 is 11 amino acids. Sequencing was carried out using blood. The receptor comes from a man in his fifties or sixties with Graves' ophthalmopathy. V usage is TRBV2 and J usage is TRBJ2-3, with unresolved D. The CDR3 bases are TGTGCCAGCACTAGCACAGATACGCAGTATTTT. The encoded protein is CASTSTDTQYF.